Detailed here is one TCR beta chain. Its antigen is unknown. Stated time point: pre-treatment baseline. Response was assessed by RECIST 1.1 at 12 weeks, except two rapid progressors. This sample is drawn from a study of blood T cell dynamics during melanoma immunotherapy. General observations from the study: Disease-control patients' PBMC repertoires became either more clonal or more diverse at W3.

Clones were sequenced by immunoSEQ multiplex PCR, and TCRdb holds only the in-frame ones, with some missing. The sample gives just over 7,000 clones, more than 65% of which show up once; 16% is in the top ten. There are 16 residues in the CDR3. The V gene lost 5 bases and the J gene lost 8 bases, with 25 bases spanning the gap. From germline, CDR1 is SGHRS and CDR2 YFSETQ. The chain combines TRBV5-1 with TRBJ1-1, with D possibly matching TRBD1 (5 bases). The TCR comes from a human donor with melanoma. This specimen was blood, taken from a patient treated with checkpoint blockade. The CDR3 DNA follows: TGCGCCAGCAGGTCGGACATAACGCGTGTACCTCCAGAAGCTTTCTTT. Residues: CASRSDITRVPPEAFF.